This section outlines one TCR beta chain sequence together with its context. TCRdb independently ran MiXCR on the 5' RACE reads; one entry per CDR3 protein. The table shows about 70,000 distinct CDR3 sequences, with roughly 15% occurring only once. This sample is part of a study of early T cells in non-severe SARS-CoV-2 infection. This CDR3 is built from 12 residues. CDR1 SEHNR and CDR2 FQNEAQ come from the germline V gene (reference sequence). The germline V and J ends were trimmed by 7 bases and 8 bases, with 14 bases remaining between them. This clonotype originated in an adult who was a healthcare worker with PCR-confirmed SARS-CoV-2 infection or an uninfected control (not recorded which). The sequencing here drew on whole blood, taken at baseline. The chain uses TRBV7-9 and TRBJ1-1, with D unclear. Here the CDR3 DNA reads TGTGCCAGCACCCAGTCGGAGGGCGAAGCTTTCTTT. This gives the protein CASTQSEGEAFF.